The sequence of this T cell receptor (beta chain) was determined in a study of T-cell memory formation after mild COVID-19 (dated by TCRdb to 2020 to 2023). For the wider study: TCR sequence clusters from the two donors were largely donor specific. The cohort comprised two young, previously healthy adult volunteers, one female and one male. Longitudinal TCRalpha and TCRbeta repertoire sequencing tracked T-cell clones expanding and contracting after mild COVID-19 in a couple of donors.

This clonotype was detected many times. There is no known antigen for this receptor. The input lacks base qualities; no much larger clone sits a single base away. Broad study findings and their caveats: Only a couple of mild cases were covered in the study, and larger cohorts including severe cases with pre-infection samples were considered necessary. Contracting CD4+ clones appeared mostly in the CM and EM memory subsets, whereas CD8+ clones were enriched in EMRA. Clones contracting from day 15 to 85 had balanced CD4/CD8 phenotypes, while a second wave expanding from day 15 to 37 was biased towards CD4+. Whether the second-wave clones peaking on day 37 were SARS-CoV-2 specific was not confirmed. Some responding clones were detected in pre-infection memory, which suggested that pre-existing cross-reactive memory T cells had joined the SARS-CoV-2 response.

The trim is 0 bases for V and 1 base for J, with a gap of 7 bases between the germline ends. Taken from the germline V gene, the CDR1 and CDR2 loops are SGHRS and YFSETQ. CDR3 length: 14 amino acids, cysteine to phenylalanine. The kept DNA is CDR3 alone, 42 bases in frame from the first base. Data came from an Illumina NovaSeq 6000. Using 5'RACE with constant-segment primers, TCRalpha and TCRbeta cDNA libraries were constructed, with sample barcodes and unique molecular identifiers added in the process. Trizol reagent was used to extract RNA from every sample. Libraries were amplified in two PCR steps, with a second sample barcode and Illumina TruSeq adapters added in the second step. The libraries were sequenced on an Illumina NovaSeq using 2 x 150 bp paired-end reads. In the original analysis: The reads were demultiplexed and collapsed into UMI-guided consensus sequences using migec v1.2.7. With mixcr v2.1.11, UMI consensuses were aligned to TRA and TRB V and J templates and assembled into clonotypes. Clonotypes were classified as expanded or contracted when called significant by both edgeR and NoisET, with noise models trained on biological replicates. For edgeR calls, the cutoffs were a false discovery rate-adjusted p below 0.01 and a log2 fold-change threshold of 1. As an exploratory analysis of dynamics, PCA with hierarchical clustering was applied to max-normalized trajectories of the 1000 most abundant clonotypes. Separately sequenced CD4+ and CD8+ repertoires were used to assign a CD4 or CD8 phenotype to each responding clone. The raw public data were reprocessed by TCRdb itself: fastp quality trimming at Q25, MiXCR clonotype calling, in-frame beta chains only. CDR3 protein sequences are deduplicated, and each keeps its most common genes and DNA. TCRdb's processing, not the authors', yielded these V and J calls. For this sample the table gives some 160,000 distinct CDR3 sequences, of which 10% to 15% were detected only once. The ten largest clones capture 2.5% to 3.5% of the sample.

PBMCs were isolated by Ficoll-Paque density gradient centrifugation. The receptor was derived from a young man who had mild COVID-19 (a few samples of this study predate the infection). The sample titles of this study are shuffled in the database, so cell type and time point are left out; the donor was told from shared clones. In this chain, TRBV5-1 is recombined with TRBJ1-1; no D segment can be confidently identified. The material sequenced was PBMCs or a T cell subset sorted from them (not recorded which). The CDR3 has the sequence CASSLGGRNTEAFF. The nucleotide sequence reads as follows: TGCGCCAGCAGCTTGGGAGGGAGGAACACTGAAGCTTTCTTT.